The 16 T cell receptor beta chains below come from one sample, sequenced in a study of memory CD4+ T cells and cytomegalovirus serostatus. Produced via immunoSEQ multiplex PCR; TCRdb's table is partial and in-frame only. The data contain 45,000 to 50,000 clones, more than 60% of them singletons. The sort gate was single viable CD3+CD4+CD8-CD45RO+ cells for memory CD4+ T cells. Sequencing was done on a sample of memory CD4+ T cells from blood. These receptors all stem from an adult in good health and CMV-seronegative.

The rearrangement links TRBV18 to TRBJ1-2, with a tentative D call TRBD1 (5 bases). With 2 bases removed from V and 6 bases from J, the gap between germline ends came to 16 bases. The CDR3 loop spans 15 amino acids. The germline V gene encodes CDR1 KGHSH and CDR2 LQKENI. The CDR3 nucleotides read TGTGCCAGCTCACCAACGACGGGGGTGACGGATGGCTACACCTTC. It encodes CASSPTTGVTDGYTF. Full variable domain (missing parts from reference TRBV18 and TRBJ1-2): NAGVMQNPRHLVRRRGQEARLRCSPMKGHSHVYWYRQLPEEGLKFMVYLQKENIIDESGMPKERFSAEFPKEGPSILRIQQVVRGDSAAYFCASSPTTGVTDGYTFGSGTRLTVV.

The V gene is TRBV11-2, the J gene TRBJ2-5; D gene uncertain. Germline assignment: CDR1 SGHAT and CDR2 FQNNGV. The length of the CDR3 is 13 residues. The V end lost 2 bases, the J end lost 0 bases, and 4 bases lay between the germline ends. The CDR3 protein is CASSLQYQETQYF. CDR3 in DNA: TGTGCCAGCAGCTTACAGTACCAAGAGACCCAGTACTTC.

This rearrangement joins TRBV9 to TRBJ2-2, with no clear D. The V end was cut by 0 bases, the J end by 3 bases, with 9 bases between. This CDR3 has 15 residues. The germline V gene encodes CDR1 SGDLS and CDR2 YYNGEE. The CDR3 bases are TGTGCCAGCAGCGTAGCCCCAGGAGACACCGGGGAGCTGTTTTTT. The encoded protein is CASSVAPGDTGELFF. The variable domain in full, completed from reference TRBV9 and TRBJ2-2, reads DSGVTQTPKHLITATGQRVTLRCSPRSGDLSVYWYQQSLDQGLQFLIQYYNGEERAKGNILERFSAQQFPDLHSELNLSSLELGDSALYFCASSVAPGDTGELFFGEGSRLTVL.

This clone was seen only a few times. The identical CDR3 is also encoded by other nucleotide sequences in the sample. The chain is built from TRBV10-3 and TRBJ1-2, with TRBD1 matching 8 bases. The V and J ends lost 0 bases and 4 bases, in that order; junction bases with no gene match: 1. The length of the CDR3 is 14 residues. Germline CDR1 is ENHRY and CDR2 is SYGVKD. This CDR3 is CAISESGQGYGYTF. The DNA of the CDR3 is TGTGCCATCAGTGAGTCAGGACAGGGCTATGGCTACACCTTC.

The chain employs TRBV2 and TRBJ2-3; D gene ambiguous. This CDR3 region has 16 residues. Germline values: CDR1 SNHLY, CDR2 FYNNEI. Trimming took 4 bases from V and 2 from J, leaving 16 bases between them. In DNA, the CDR3 is TGTGCCAGCAGTGTGGGTCTCCTAACCAACACAGATACGCAGTATTTT. As protein: CASSVGLLTNTDTQYF.

This chain links TRBV27 with TRBJ1-2; 8 bases align to TRBD1. With V trimmed by 2 bases and J by 6 bases, 14 bases remained unmatched. This CDR3 has 17 residues. Germline values: CDR1 MNHEY, CDR2 SMNVEV (reference sequence). The CDR3 DNA follows: TGTGCCAGCAGTTTAGGGAGACAGGGGAGAGGAAAAGATGGCTACACCTTC. This encodes CASSLGRQGRGKDGYTF.

The CDR3 bases are TGCGCCAGCAGGTTAGAAACAACCTCAGAGCCCCAGCATTTT. Translation: CASRLETTSEPQHF. The genes are TRBV5-1 and TRBJ1-5; D is unclear. The germline gives CDR1 SGHRS, CDR2 YFSETQ. The CDR3 covers 14 residues. Trimming left V 5 bases short and J 8 bases short, with 17 bases between. Full variable domain (missing parts from reference TRBV5-1 and TRBJ1-5): KAGVTQTPRYLIKTRGQQVTLSCSPISGHRSVSWYQQTPGQGLQFLFEYFSETQRNKGNFPGRFSGRQFSNSRSEMNVSTLELGDSALYLCASRLETTSEPQHFGDGTRLSIL.

The chain carries TRBV9 and TRBJ1-6; D ambiguous. The V gene lost 0 bases and the J gene lost 8 bases, with 9 bases spanning the gap. The CDR3 totals 14 residues. Looked up from germline, CDR1 is SGDLS and CDR2 is YYNGEE. CDR3 in DNA: TGTGCCAGCAGCGTAGCTGGTCTTGATTCACCCCTCCACTTT. It is translated as CASSVAGLDSPLHF.

The chain is built from TRBV19 and TRBJ2-3, with 11 bases that match TRBD1. From germline, CDR1 is LNHDA and CDR2 SQIVND (reference sequence). The CDR3 has 14 amino acids. Trimming removed 10 bases from V and 3 bases from J; junction bases left unmatched: 6. The CDR3 sequence is CAIGQGAVTDTQYF. DNA of the CDR3: TGTGCCATTGGACAGGGGGCGGTGACAGATACGCAGTATTTT.

The chain has TRBV5-1 and TRBJ1-5; D is possibly TRBD1 (6 bases). Germline lookup yields CDR1 SGHRS and CDR2 YFSETQ. V dropped 4 bases and J dropped 3 bases, with 11 bases sitting between them. The CDR3 spans 14 residues. This chain's CDR3 is CASSLTGPNQPQHF. The CDR3 DNA is TGCGCCAGCAGCCTCACAGGGCCCAATCAGCCCCAGCATTTT.

This sequence joins TRBV30 and TRBJ1-5; D possibly corresponds to TRBD1 (5 bases). Germline V lookup: CDR1 GTSNPN, CDR2 SVGIG (reference sequence). The CDR3 is made up of 14 amino acids. Trimming removed 1 base at V and 3 bases at J, with 10 bases between. CDR3 sequence: CAWSGRQNNQPQHF. CDR3 nucleotide sequence: TGTGCCTGGAGTGGGAGACAGAACAATCAGCCCCAGCATTTT. Looking up the rest from reference TRBV30 and TRBJ1-5 gives the full variable domain: SQTIHQWPATLVQPVGSPLSLECTVEGTSNPNLYWYRQAAGRGLQLLFYSVGIGQISSEVPQNLSASRPQDRQFILSSKKLLLSDSGFYLCAWSGRQNNQPQHFGDGTRLSIL.

This clone was found a few times. The chain uses TRBV18 and TRBJ1-4, with no clear D. Germline CDR1 is KGHSH and CDR2 is LQKENI. V was clipped by 5 bases and J by 5 bases, with 9 bases between them. The length of the CDR3 is 13 residues. The CDR3 here is CASSSGLNEKLFF. The CDR3 DNA reads TGTGCCAGCTCAAGTGGTCTAAATGAAAAACTGTTTTTT.

The chain links TRBV15 to TRBJ1-5, with 8 nucleotides matching TRBD1. J gave up 7 bases and V 4 bases, and 9 bases lay outside the gene matches. This CDR3 has 15 residues. Germline values: CDR1 LNHNV, CDR2 YYDKDF (reference sequence). The CDR3 region has the DNA TGTGCCACCAGCATACAGGGGGGGTGGAGACAGCCCCAGCATTTT. Translation: CATSIQGGWRQPQHF.

The CDR3 nucleotides read TGCGCCAGCAGCCTGGGAGCCAGTCAGCACAATGAGCAGTTCTTC. Translating it yields CASSLGASQHNEQFF. The rearrangement uses TRBV5-1 and TRBJ2-1, with D perhaps matching TRBD2 (5 bases). V was pared by 4 bases and J by 5 bases, with 16 bases between. Germline-derived CDR1 and CDR2 are SGHRS and YFSETQ. CDR3 length: 15 residues. Full variable domain (remainder filled in from reference TRBV5-1 and TRBJ2-1): KAGVTQTPRYLIKTRGQQVTLSCSPISGHRSVSWYQQTPGQGLQFLFEYFSETQRNKGNFPGRFSGRQFSNSRSEMNVSTLELGDSALYLCASSLGASQHNEQFFGPGTRLTVL.

The chain combines TRBV7-3 with TRBJ2-2, with D perhaps given as TRBD1 or TRBD2 (6 bases each). Per germline, CDR1 SGHTA and CDR2 FQGTGA. V was clipped by 3 bases and J by 4 bases, with 15 bases between them. There are 16 residues in the CDR3. The CDR3 DNA reads TGTGCCAGCAGCTTTGCAGGGGAGGAAGGCACCGGGGAGCTGTTTTTT. Encoded protein: CASSFAGEEGTGELFF.

In DNA form, the CDR3 reads TGTGCCAGCAACAACTGGCCCACAATCTCCTACGAGCAGTACTTC. Encoded protein: CASNNWPTISYEQYF. V and J are TRBV6-6 and TRBJ2-7; D ambiguous. Germline CDR1 and CDR2: MNHNY and SVGAGI (reference sequence). The ends were cut back, 7 bases at V and 0 bases at J, with 16 bases in the middle. The CDR3 sequence is 15 residues long.